Following are 6 T cell receptor beta chains from one sample sequenced in a study of T cell responses to AZD1222 COVID-19 vaccine. This table comes from immunoSEQ multiplex PCR, and its TCRdb copy is limited to in-frame clones, with some not included. The sample holds approximately 130,000 clones; approximately 86% are singletons and the top ten take over 5%. This material consisted of peripheral blood, taken 28 days after the second AZD1222 dose. All receptors derive from an adult who received the AZD1222 COVID-19 vaccine.

This chain connects TRBV7-6 to TRBJ2-7, with a possible D match to TRBD2 (5 bases). The CDR3 loop spans 13 amino acids. CDR1 is SGHVS and CDR2 is FNYEAQ in the germline V gene. V was pared by 5 bases and J by 3 bases, with 11 bases between. The CDR3 loop is CASSPRGSYEQYF. CDR3 DNA sequence: TGTGCCAGCAGCCCCCGGGGTAGCTACGAGCAGTACTTC.

V usage is TRBV6-5 and J usage is TRBJ1-5; D remains unclear. This CDR3 spans 15 amino acids. The ends were cut back, 5 bases at V and 1 base at J, with 12 bases in the middle. Germline V gives CDR1 MNHEY, CDR2 SVGAGI. The CDR3 here is CASSLYSSSNQPQHF. CDR3 DNA: TGTGCCAGCAGTCTGTACAGCAGCAGCAATCAGCCCCAGCATTTT.

Regarding this clone: Different DNA sequences within this sample yield the same CDR3. This chain connects TRBV5-4 to TRBJ1-2; 8 bases are shared with TRBD1. This CDR3 region has 16 residues. Germline CDR1 reads SGHNT; CDR2 reads YYREEE (reference sequence). Trimming at V came to 0 bases and at J to 5 bases, leaving 9 bases not matched to a gene. In DNA form, the CDR3 reads TGTGCCAGCAGCTTGGCTGGCAGGGGGCAACCTTATGGCTACACCTTC. Encoded protein: CASSLAGRGQPYGYTF.

The genes are TRBV5-1 and TRBJ2-4, with D possibly being TRBD1 (5 bases). Trimming removed 0 bases at V and 7 bases at J, with 14 bases between. Germline lookup yields CDR1 SGHRS and CDR2 YFSETQ. The CDR3 loop spans 15 amino acids. DNA for the CDR3: TGCGCCAGCAGCTTGGCAGGGAATTCCGGGAACATTCAGTACTTC. As protein: CASSLAGNSGNIQYF.

The chain carries TRBV2 and TRBJ2-1; TRBD2 aligns across 8 bases. V shed 8 bases and J 2 bases; nucleotides not matched to a gene: 17. CDR1 is SNHLY, CDR2 FYNNEI, per germline. The CDR3 has 18 residues. Here the CDR3 reads CASPPGHPGTSAYNEQFF. CDR3 sequence (DNA): TGTGCCAGCCCCCCGGGGCACCCCGGGACTAGTGCCTACAATGAGCAGTTCTTC.

This chain joins TRBV6-5 and TRBJ2-5, with 7 bases lining up with TRBD2. The CDR3 length is 13 residues. CDR1 MNHEY and CDR2 SVGAGI come from the germline V gene. The V segment lost 7 bases and the J segment 2 bases; nucleotides outside the gene matches: 4. The CDR3 bases are TGTGCCAGCATTGCTAGCGGACAAGAGACCCAGTACTTC. Amino acids: CASIASGQETQYF.